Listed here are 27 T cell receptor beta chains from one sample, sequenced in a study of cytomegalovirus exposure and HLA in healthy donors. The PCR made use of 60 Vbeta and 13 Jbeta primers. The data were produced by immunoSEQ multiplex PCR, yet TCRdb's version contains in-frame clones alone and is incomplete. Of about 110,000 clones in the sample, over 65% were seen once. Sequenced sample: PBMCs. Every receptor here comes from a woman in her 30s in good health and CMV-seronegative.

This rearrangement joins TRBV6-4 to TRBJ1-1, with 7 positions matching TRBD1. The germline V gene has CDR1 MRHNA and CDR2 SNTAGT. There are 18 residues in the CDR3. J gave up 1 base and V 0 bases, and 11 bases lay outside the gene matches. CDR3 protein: CASSDSGLRGPGNTEAFF. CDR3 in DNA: TGTGCCAGCAGTGACTCGGGTTTAAGGGGGCCGGGGAACACTGAAGCTTTCTTT.

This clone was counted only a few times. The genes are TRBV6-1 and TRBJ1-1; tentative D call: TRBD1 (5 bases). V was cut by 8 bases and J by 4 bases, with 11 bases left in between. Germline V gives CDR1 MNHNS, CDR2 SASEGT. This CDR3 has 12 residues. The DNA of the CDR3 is TGTGCCAGCCGAAAGGGGTCCACTGAAGCTTTCTTT. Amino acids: CASRKGSTEAFF.

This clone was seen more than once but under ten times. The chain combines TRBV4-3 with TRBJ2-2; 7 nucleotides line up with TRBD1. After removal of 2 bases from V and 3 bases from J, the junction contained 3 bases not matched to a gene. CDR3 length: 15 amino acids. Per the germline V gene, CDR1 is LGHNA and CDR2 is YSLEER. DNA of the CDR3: TGCGCCAGCAGCCAACAGGGGGTTCACACCGGGGAGCTGTTTTTT. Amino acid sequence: CASSQQGVHTGELFF.

In nucleotides, the CDR3 is TGCAGCCTCATAGCGGGAGGTTCCACAGATACGCAGTATTTT. Its protein is CSLIAGGSTDTQYF. The chain has TRBV29-1 and TRBJ2-3; TRBD2 agrees at 10 bases. The CDR3 totals 14 residues. Germline loops: CDR1 SQVTM, CDR2 ANQGSEA. V dropped 8 bases and J dropped 2; count of bases not matched to a gene: 7.

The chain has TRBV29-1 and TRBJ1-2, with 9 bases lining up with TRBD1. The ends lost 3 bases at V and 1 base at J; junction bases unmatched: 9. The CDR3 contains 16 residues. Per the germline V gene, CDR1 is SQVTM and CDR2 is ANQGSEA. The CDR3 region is CSVEGDRAGDNYGYTF. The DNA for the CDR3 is TGCAGCGTTGAGGGGGACAGGGCTGGGGATAACTATGGCTACACCTTC.

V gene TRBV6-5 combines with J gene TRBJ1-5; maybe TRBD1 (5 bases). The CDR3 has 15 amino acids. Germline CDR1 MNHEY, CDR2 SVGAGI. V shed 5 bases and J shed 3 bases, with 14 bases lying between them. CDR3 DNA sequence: TGTGCCAGCAGTGCTGTAGGGGCGTACAATCAGCCCCAGCATTTT. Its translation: CASSAVGAYNQPQHF.

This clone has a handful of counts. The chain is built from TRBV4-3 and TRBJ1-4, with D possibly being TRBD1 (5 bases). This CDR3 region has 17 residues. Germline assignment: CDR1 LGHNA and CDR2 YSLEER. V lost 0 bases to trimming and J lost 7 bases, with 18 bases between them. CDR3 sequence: CASSQDPQQGLIEKLFF. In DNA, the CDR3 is TGCGCCAGCAGCCAAGACCCCCAGCAGGGTCTGATTGAAAAACTGTTTTTT.

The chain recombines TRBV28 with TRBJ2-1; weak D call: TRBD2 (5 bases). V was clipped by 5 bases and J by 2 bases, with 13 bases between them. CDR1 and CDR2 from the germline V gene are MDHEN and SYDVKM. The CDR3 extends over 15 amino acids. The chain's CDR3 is CASSLRADTYNEQFF. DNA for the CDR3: TGTGCCAGCAGTCTAAGAGCGGATACCTACAATGAGCAGTTCTTC.

CDR3 sequence (DNA): TGTGCCAGCAGCTTAAAGGCGGCCAGGGGATATGAAGAGCAGTACTTC. Its protein is CASSLKAARGYEEQYF. The chain employs TRBV7-8 and TRBJ2-7; D is perhaps TRBD1 (6 bases). CDR3 length equals 16 residues. The germline V gene has CDR1 SGHVS and CDR2 FQNEAQ. The V end was cut by 2 bases, the J end by 7 bases, with 21 bases between.

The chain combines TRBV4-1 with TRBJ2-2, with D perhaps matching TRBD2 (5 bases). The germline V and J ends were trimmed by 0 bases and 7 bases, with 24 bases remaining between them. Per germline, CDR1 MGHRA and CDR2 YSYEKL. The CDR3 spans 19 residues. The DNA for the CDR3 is TGCGCCAGCAGCCAAGATCTCGGCGCGGGCCTCTTAAGCGTCGGGGAGCTGTTTTTT. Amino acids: CASSQDLGAGLLSVGELFF.

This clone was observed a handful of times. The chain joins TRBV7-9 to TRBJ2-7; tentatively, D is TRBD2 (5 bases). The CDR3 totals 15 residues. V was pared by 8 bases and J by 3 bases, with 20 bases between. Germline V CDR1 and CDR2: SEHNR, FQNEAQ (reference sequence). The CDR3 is CASSGRSGGRYEQYF. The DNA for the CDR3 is TGTGCCAGCTCGGGTCGAAGCGGCGGGCGCTACGAGCAGTACTTC.

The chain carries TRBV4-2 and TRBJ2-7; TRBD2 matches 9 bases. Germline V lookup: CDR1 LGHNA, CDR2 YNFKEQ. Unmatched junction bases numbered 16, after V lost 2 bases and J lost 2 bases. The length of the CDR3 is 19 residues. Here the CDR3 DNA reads TGTGCCAGCAGCCAACTATTAGCGGGAGCCGAAGGATCACCCTACGAGCAGTACTTC. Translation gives CASSQLLAGAEGSPYEQYF.

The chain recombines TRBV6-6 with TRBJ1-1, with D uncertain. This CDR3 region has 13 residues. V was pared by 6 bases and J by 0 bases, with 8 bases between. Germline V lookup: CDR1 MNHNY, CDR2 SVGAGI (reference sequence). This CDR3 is CASSHELNTEAFF. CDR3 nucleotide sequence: TGTGCCAGCAGCCACGAGCTGAACACTGAAGCTTTCTTT.

This CDR3 reads CASSFGRGGANVLTF. The DNA for the CDR3 is TGTGCCAGCAGCTTCGGCAGAGGTGGGGCCAACGTCCTGACTTTC. This chain connects TRBV7-2 to TRBJ2-6; D unresolved. CDR1 and CDR2 from the germline V gene are SGHTA and FQGNSA. The CDR3 covers 15 residues. The germline V and J ends were trimmed by 3 bases and 3 bases, with 9 bases remaining between them.

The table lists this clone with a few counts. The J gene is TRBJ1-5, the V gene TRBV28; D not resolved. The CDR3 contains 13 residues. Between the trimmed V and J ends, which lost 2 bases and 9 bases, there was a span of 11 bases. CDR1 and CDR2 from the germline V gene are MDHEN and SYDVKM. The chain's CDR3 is CASSLTGNRPQHF. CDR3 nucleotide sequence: TGTGCCAGCAGTTTAACGGGGAATAGGCCCCAGCATTTT.

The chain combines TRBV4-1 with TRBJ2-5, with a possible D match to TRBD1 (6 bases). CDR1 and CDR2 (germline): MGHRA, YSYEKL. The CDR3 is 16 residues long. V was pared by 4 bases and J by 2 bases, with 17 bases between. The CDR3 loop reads CASSPLQGLVQETQYF. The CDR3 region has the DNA TGCGCCAGCAGCCCTCTCCAGGGGCTAGTTCAAGAGACCCAGTACTTC.

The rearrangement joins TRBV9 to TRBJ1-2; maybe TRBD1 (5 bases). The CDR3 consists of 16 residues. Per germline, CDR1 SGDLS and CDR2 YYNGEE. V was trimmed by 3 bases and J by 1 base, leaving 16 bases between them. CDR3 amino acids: CASSANPGLRNYGYTF. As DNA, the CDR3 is TGTGCCAGCAGCGCGAACCCAGGGCTCCGTAACTATGGCTACACCTTC.

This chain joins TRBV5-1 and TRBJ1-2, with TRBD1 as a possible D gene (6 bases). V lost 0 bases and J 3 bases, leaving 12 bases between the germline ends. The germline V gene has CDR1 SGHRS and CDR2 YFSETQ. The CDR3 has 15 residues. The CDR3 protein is CASSLEGHVYYGYTF. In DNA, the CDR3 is TGCGCCAGCAGCTTGGAGGGACACGTCTACTATGGCTACACCTTC.

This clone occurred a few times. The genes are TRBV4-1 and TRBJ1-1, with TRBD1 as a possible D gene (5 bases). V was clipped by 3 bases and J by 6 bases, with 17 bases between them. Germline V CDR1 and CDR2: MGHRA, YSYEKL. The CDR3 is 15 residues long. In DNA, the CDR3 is TGCGCCAGCAGCCAGGAACAGGCCGGAAGGCCTGAAGCTTTCTTT. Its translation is CASSQEQAGRPEAFF.

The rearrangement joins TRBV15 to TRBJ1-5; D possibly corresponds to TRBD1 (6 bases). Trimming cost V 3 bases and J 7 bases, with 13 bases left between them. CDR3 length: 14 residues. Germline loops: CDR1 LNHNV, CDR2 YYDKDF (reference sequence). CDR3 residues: CATSRYRASQPQHF. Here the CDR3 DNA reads TGTGCCACCAGCAGGTACAGGGCTTCCCAGCCCCAGCATTTT.

The CDR3 region has the DNA TGTGCCAGCAGTGACTCAGCGGGGGGGCCCGGGGAGCTGTTTTTT. Its protein is CASSDSAGGPGELFF. The chain uses TRBV6-4 and TRBJ2-2, with 10 bases fitting TRBD2. Germline CDR1 is MRHNA and CDR2 is SNTAGT. Germline trimming cut 0 bases from V and 6 bases from J; bases unmatched to any gene: 1. There are 15 residues in the CDR3.

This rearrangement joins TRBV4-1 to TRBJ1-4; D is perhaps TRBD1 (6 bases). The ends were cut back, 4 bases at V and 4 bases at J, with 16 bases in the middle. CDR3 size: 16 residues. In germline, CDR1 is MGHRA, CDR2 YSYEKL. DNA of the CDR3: TGCGCCAGCAGCCCTCATAGGACAGAGAATAATGAAAAACTGTTTTTT. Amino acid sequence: CASSPHRTENNEKLFF.

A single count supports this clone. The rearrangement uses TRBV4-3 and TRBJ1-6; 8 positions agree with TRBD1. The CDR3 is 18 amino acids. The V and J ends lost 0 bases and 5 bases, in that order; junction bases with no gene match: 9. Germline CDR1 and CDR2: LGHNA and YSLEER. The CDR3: CASSQDRTGRLDNSPLHF. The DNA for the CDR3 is TGCGCCAGCAGCCAAGATCGGACAGGGAGGTTGGATAATTCACCCCTCCACTTT.

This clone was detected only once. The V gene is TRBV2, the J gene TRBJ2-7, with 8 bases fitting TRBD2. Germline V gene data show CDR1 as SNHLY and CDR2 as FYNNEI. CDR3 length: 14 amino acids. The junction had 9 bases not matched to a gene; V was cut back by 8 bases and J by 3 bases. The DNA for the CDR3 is TGTGCCAGCTCCCGGACTAGCAGAATCTACGAGCAGTACTTC. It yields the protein CASSRTSRIYEQYF.

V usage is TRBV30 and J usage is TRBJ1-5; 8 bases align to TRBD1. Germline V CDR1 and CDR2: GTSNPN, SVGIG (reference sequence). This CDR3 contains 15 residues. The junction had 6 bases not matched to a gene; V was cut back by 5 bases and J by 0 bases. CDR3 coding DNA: TGTGCCTGGCAAACAGGGGGAATTAGCAATCAGCCCCAGCATTTT. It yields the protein CAWQTGGISNQPQHF.

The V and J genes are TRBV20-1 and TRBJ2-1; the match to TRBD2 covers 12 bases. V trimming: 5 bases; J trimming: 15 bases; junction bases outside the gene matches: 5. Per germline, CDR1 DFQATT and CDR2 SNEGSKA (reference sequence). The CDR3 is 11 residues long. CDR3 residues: CSARLAGGAFF. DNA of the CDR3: TGCAGTGCTCGTCTAGCGGGAGGGGCGTTCTTC.

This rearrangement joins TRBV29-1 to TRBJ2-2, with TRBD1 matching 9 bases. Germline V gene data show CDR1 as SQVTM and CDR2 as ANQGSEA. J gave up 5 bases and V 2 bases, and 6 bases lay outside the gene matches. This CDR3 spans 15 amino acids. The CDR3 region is CSVEWGTGWTGELFF. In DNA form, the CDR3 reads TGCAGCGTTGAATGGGGGACAGGGTGGACCGGGGAGCTGTTTTTT.